This T cell receptor beta chain was captured in a study of CD8 T cells in ankylosing spondylitis (dated by TCRdb to about 2017). About the study as a whole: The study profiled T cell receptor beta repertoires in healthy donors and ankylosing spondylitis patients to find disease-linked TCR variants. In total, the full study cohort was made up of some 110 healthy donors and about two dozen ankylosing spondylitis patients. Peripheral blood samples were taken, and synovial fluid was additionally collected from ankylosing spondylitis patients. Here is what the overall study found, with its caveats: A TCR beta motif of 8 or 9 highly homologous amino acid variants appeared characteristic of blood from ankylosing spondylitis patients. According to the report, matched synovial fluid samples from ankylosing spondylitis patients were significantly enriched for the disease-linked clones. Some motif variants were previously reported in synovial fluid and blood of reactive arthritis patients, suggesting common disease-initiation mechanisms. The disease-linked clones had a CD8+ phenotype and were found at relatively low frequencies in peripheral blood.

TCRdb names Illumina HiSeq 2500 as the instrument used. Quantitative 5'-RACE with molecular barcodes was used to prepare TCR beta libraries. The original pipeline was this. A new computational method based on a probabilistic model of VDJ rearrangement was used to identify disease-linked TCR variants. TCRdb reworked the public reads: Q25 trimming with fastp, MiXCR clone assembly, productive beta chains retained. One record per CDR3 amino acid sequence lists the most common genes and DNA. TCRdb's processing, not the study's, gives the V and J calls here. The sample data list around 120,000 distinct CDR3 sequences, and roughly 15% of these were observed just once. The ten biggest clones cover approximately 3.1% of the sample. Including cysteine and phenylalanine, the CDR3 has 22 amino acids. Kept here is only the CDR3 DNA, which spans 66 bases and is read in frame from base 1. The germline V gene yields SGHRS for CDR1 and YFSETQ for CDR2.

Comments on this clonotype: The antigen it binds to is not known. Being one base from a much bigger clone, this may be a read error.

The sample taken for sequencing was blood, either unsorted or a sorted T cell fraction (not recorded which). The source is a female donor with ankylosing spondylitis or in good health (not recorded which). In this chain, TRBV5-1 is recombined with TRBJ2-3; 10 nucleotides in the junction match TRBD2. The DNA is TGCGCCAGCAGAATGAGGGGGGCACTAGCGGGGAATAATATCCCTAGCATAGATACGCAGTATTTT. Its amino acids are CASRMRGALAGNNIPSIDTQYF. The entire variable domain, with the stretches around the CDR3 drawn from the reference TRBV5-1 and TRBJ2-3 proteins, is KAGVTQTPRYLIKTRGQQVTLSCSPISGHRSVSWYQQTPGQGLQFLFEYFSETQRNKGNFPGRFSGRQFSNSRSEMNVSTLELGDSALYLCASRMRGALAGNNIPSIDTQYFGPGTRLTVL.